Presented here are 25 T cell receptor beta chains from one specimen sequenced in a study of T cells in Graves' hyperthyroidism and ophthalmopathy. Researchers took RNA transcripts and amplified the TCR beta CDR3 regions from them. The HTBI set primed first-round TCR CDR3 RT-PCR. Via MiXCR, TCRdb re-called the multiplex PCR reads, giving one row per CDR3 protein. The sample yields roughly 500,000 distinct CDR3 sequences, 46% seen once. The source material was peripheral blood or thyroid tissue (not recorded which). These receptors were taken from an adult woman with Graves' disease, either hyperthyroidism or ophthalmopathy (not recorded which).

Written as DNA, the CDR3 is TGCGCCAGCAGCCAAGAACCCCGCTCACCCCTCCACTTT. As protein: CASSQEPRSPLHF. The chain employs TRBV4-3 and TRBJ1-6; D is uncertain. Germline V gene data show CDR1 as LGHNA and CDR2 as YSLEER. The CDR3 sequence is 13 residues long. With 0 bases removed from V and 10 bases from J, the gap between germline ends came to 7 bases.

The V and J genes are TRBV10-3 and TRBJ1-1, with a weak D call TRBD1 (5 bases). The CDR3 contains 14 residues. The germline CDR1 and CDR2 sequences are ENHRY and SYGVKD. Trimming removed 0 bases from V and 4 bases from J, with 9 bases in between. CDR3 in amino acids: CAISESGEGTEAFF. The CDR3 nucleotides read TGTGCCATCAGTGAGTCAGGGGAGGGCACTGAAGCTTTCTTT.

This clonotype was observed many times. The genes are TRBV20-1 and TRBJ2-7, with TRBD2 identical over 7 bases. This CDR3 is 14 amino acids long. The ends lost 2 bases at V and 0 bases at J; junction bases unmatched: 4. Germline assignment: CDR1 DFQATT and CDR2 SNEGSKA (reference sequence). DNA for the CDR3: TGCAGTGCTAGAAGAGCGGGGAGCTCCTACGAGCAGTACTTC. Its translation is CSARRAGSSYEQYF.

This chain uses TRBV27 with TRBJ2-2, with 7 bases aligning to TRBD2. This CDR3 comprises 14 residues. V dropped 7 bases and J dropped 2; count of bases not matched to a gene: 4. Germline V CDR1 and CDR2: MNHEY, SMNVEV (reference sequence). The CDR3 DNA reads as TGTGCCAGCAAGGCTAGCGGCAACACCGGGGAGCTGTTTTTT. Amino acids: CASKASGNTGELFF.

This clonotype has at least ten counts. This chain connects TRBV7-8 to TRBJ2-5; a weak D match, TRBD2 (5 bases). The germline CDR1 and CDR2 sequences are SGHVS and FQNEAQ. CDR3 length equals 17 residues. Trimming took 1 base from V and 3 from J, leaving 18 bases between them. CDR3 bases: TGTGCCAGCAGCTTAGGGACTTCTAGTGGAGGTGAAGAGACCCAGTACTTC. This translates into CASSLGTSSGGEETQYF.

This clonotype came up many times. The genes are TRBV20-1 and TRBJ1-6, with a weak D call TRBD1 (5 bases). V was cut by 3 bases and J by 10 bases, with 16 bases left in between. Germline V gene lookup returns CDR1 DFQATT and CDR2 SNEGSKA (reference sequence). The CDR3 extends over 14 amino acids. The CDR3 protein is CSASAGFGDSPLHF. CDR3 sequence (DNA): TGCAGTGCTAGTGCAGGGTTCGGGGACTCACCCCTCCACTTT.

This clonotype was seen ten or more times. This chain links TRBV6-1 with TRBJ1-3; 7 bases map to TRBD1. V lost 7 bases and J lost 0; bases outside the gene matches: 6. Per the germline V gene, CDR1 is MNHNS and CDR2 is SASEGT. This CDR3 comprises 15 residues. The CDR3 sequence: CASKQQGLSGNTIYF. The CDR3 DNA is TGTGCCAGCAAGCAACAGGGGCTCTCTGGAAACACCATATATTTT.

The chain carries TRBV29-1 and TRBJ2-7, with unresolved D. The V gene lost 4 bases and the J gene lost 7 bases, with 11 bases spanning the gap. In germline, CDR1 is SQVTM, CDR2 ANQGSEA. The CDR3 runs 11 residues. Here the CDR3 DNA reads TGCAGCGTTGGACCCGAGAAGGAGCAGTACTTC. Translating it yields CSVGPEKEQYF.

The J gene is TRBJ2-7, the V gene TRBV10-3; the match to TRBD1 covers 12 bases. After removal of 4 bases from V and 7 bases from J, the junction contained 5 bases not matched to a gene. Germline CDR1 and CDR2: ENHRY and SYGVKD. The CDR3 is 14 residues long. Here the CDR3 reads CAISGDRGRGEQYF. The CDR3 nucleotides read TGTGCCATCAGTGGGGACAGGGGGCGAGGGGAGCAGTACTTC.

The chain uses TRBV19 and TRBJ1-5, with D tentatively TRBD1 (5 bases). Deletions cut 7 bases from V and 2 bases from J, with 12 bases between. Germline V gene data show CDR1 as LNHDA and CDR2 as SQIVND (reference sequence). CDR3 length: 14 residues. In DNA, the CDR3 is TGTGCCAGTAAAATGGGGGGAGGCAATCAGCCCCAGCATTTT. Amino acid sequence: CASKMGGGNQPQHF.

V gene TRBV7-9 combines with J gene TRBJ1-5; 7 bases are a match to TRBD1. CDR1 is SEHNR, CDR2 FQNEAQ, per germline (reference sequence). The CDR3 consists of 14 residues. With 5 bases clipped from V and 5 bases from J, the junction kept 6 bases outside the gene matches. The CDR3 reads CASSRGQDHQPQHF. The DNA for the CDR3 is TGTGCCAGCAGCCGAGGACAGGACCATCAGCCCCAGCATTTT.

This clonotype was counted many times. The rearrangement links TRBV12-3 or TRBV12-4 to TRBJ2-7; a weak D match, TRBD2 (6 bases). Trimming left V 4 bases short and J 3 bases short, with 10 bases between. CDR3 length equals 13 residues. Here the CDR3 reads CASSWGDNYEQYF. CDR3 coding DNA: TGTGCCAGCAGTTGGGGGGATAACTACGAGCAGTACTTC.

This clonotype was counted many times. J is TRBJ1-1 and V is TRBV19; D is uncertain. Per germline, CDR1 LNHDA and CDR2 SQIVND (reference sequence). This CDR3 is built from 13 residues. The V end was cut by 9 bases, the J end by 6 bases, with 17 bases between. The CDR3 sequence is CASRISSSAEAFF. The CDR3 nucleotides read TGTGCCAGCCGGATAAGTTCGTCGGCTGAAGCTTTCTTT.

This clonotype came up many times. The chain couples TRBV6-1 to TRBJ1-6; D perhaps matches TRBD1 (6 bases). Per germline, CDR1 MNHNS and CDR2 SASEGT. The CDR3 totals 15 residues. Trimming stripped 1 base from V and 8 bases from J, with 12 bases between. This CDR3 is CASSEGQARYSPLHF. In DNA form, the CDR3 reads TGTGCCAGCAGTGAAGGACAGGCGAGATATTCACCCCTCCACTTT.

This clonotype was counted ten times or more. The J gene is TRBJ2-2, the V gene TRBV5-6; D uncertain. Germline CDR1 and CDR2: SGHDT and YYEEEE. The CDR3 length is 13 residues. Deletions cut 3 bases from V and 5 bases from J, with 8 bases between. The CDR3 DNA follows: TGTGCCAGCAGCTACCTTCGGACCGGGGAGCTGTTTTTT. This gives the protein CASSYLRTGELFF.

The chain joins TRBV7-2 to TRBJ1-4; a weak D match, TRBD1 (6 bases). This CDR3 spans 15 amino acids. The germline V gene encodes CDR1 SGHTA and CDR2 FQGNSA. V was clipped by 7 bases and J by 0 bases, with 12 bases between them. CDR3 region: CASTPGASTNEKLFF. CDR3 coding DNA: TGTGCCAGCACCCCGGGGGCCTCAACTAATGAAAAACTGTTTTTT.

This clonotype was found many times. This chain joins TRBV19 and TRBJ2-7, with D maybe TRBD2 (6 bases). V dropped 3 bases and J dropped 5 bases, with 14 bases sitting between them. The CDR3 is made up of 14 amino acids. The germline gives CDR1 LNHDA, CDR2 SQIVND (reference sequence). CDR3 bases: TGTGCCAGTAGTATGGGCGGGATCGTCCACGAGCAGTACTTC. Its protein is CASSMGGIVHEQYF.

J is TRBJ1-5 and V is TRBV5-5; D is possibly TRBD1 (6 bases). The germline V gene has CDR1 SGHKS and CDR2 YYEKEE (reference sequence). The CDR3 is 15 residues long. V lost 4 bases to trimming and J lost 6 bases, with 17 bases between them. CDR3 in amino acids: CASSPSSGGSQPQHF. In nucleotides, the CDR3 is TGTGCCAGCAGCCCCTCTTCTGGGGGCAGTCAGCCCCAGCATTTT.

This clonotype has a handful of counts. V and J are TRBV5-1 and TRBJ1-4; D remains unclear. Germline assignment: CDR1 SGHRS and CDR2 YFSETQ. The CDR3 extends over 14 amino acids. Trimming cost V 7 bases and J 0 bases, with 10 bases left between them. Here the CDR3 DNA reads TGCGCCAGCGGCCGGGATGCAACTAATGAAAAACTGTTTTTT. Translation: CASGRDATNEKLFF.

The chain couples TRBV25-1 to TRBJ2-5; TRBD2 aligns across 8 bases. The CDR3 length is 14 residues. Germline CDR1 and CDR2: MGHDK and SYGVNS. V lost 8 bases to trimming and J lost 4 bases; unmatched junction nucleotides: 9. The CDR3 loop is CASRKAGAGETQYF. The CDR3 region has the DNA TGTGCCAGCCGAAAAGCGGGAGCGGGAGAGACCCAGTACTTC. Supplemented by reference TRBV25-1 and TRBJ2-5, the full variable domain reads EADIYQTPRYLVIGTGKKITLECSQTMGHDKMYWYQQDPGMELHLIHYSYGVNSTEKGDLSSESTVSRIRTEHFPLTLESARPSHTSQYLCASRKAGAGETQYFGPGTRLLVL.

This clonotype came up a few times. The chain couples TRBV28 to TRBJ1-5; D not certain. This CDR3 has 16 amino acids. V was shortened by 5 bases and J by 4 bases, with 18 bases between the two germline ends. Germline CDR1 reads MDHEN; CDR2 reads SYDVKM. In DNA, the CDR3 is TGTGCCAGCAGTGCCCCGGACCCAACCTCGAATCAGCCCCAGCATTTT. Protein: CASSAPDPTSNQPQHF.

This clonotype was seen ten or more times. The CDR3 protein is CASSRGTSGTSSYEQYF. The CDR3 DNA is TGCGCCAGCAGCCGGGGGACTAGCGGAACTTCTTCCTACGAGCAGTACTTC. This chain connects TRBV5-1 to TRBJ2-7; 11 bases fit TRBD2. The CDR3 has 17 residues. The germline CDR1 and CDR2 sequences are SGHRS and YFSETQ. The V segment lost 4 bases and the J segment 1 base; nucleotides outside the gene matches: 10.

This clonotype was counted ten times or more. The rearrangement uses TRBV7-2 and TRBJ1-4; 7 bases are shared with TRBD1. CDR1 and CDR2 (germline): SGHTA, FQGNSA. The CDR3 has 13 residues. V gave up 4 bases and J gave up 7 bases; unmatched junction bases: 3. CDR3 sequence: CASSSNRGEKLFF. CDR3 in DNA: TGTGCCAGCAGCTCAAACAGGGGTGAAAAACTGTTTTTT.

The CDR3 loop is CASSLAAGAYEQYF. Written as DNA, the CDR3 is TGTGCCAGCAGCTTAGCGGCGGGAGCCTACGAGCAGTACTTC. This chain links TRBV7-2 with TRBJ2-7; 7 positions agree with TRBD2. This CDR3 spans 14 amino acids. The trim removed 0 bases at V and 2 bases at J, leaving 1 base unmatched. Germline V lookup: CDR1 SGHTA, CDR2 FQGNSA.

This clonotype was seen at least ten times. This chain connects TRBV14 to TRBJ2-7; 8 nucleotides align to TRBD1. The germline V gene has CDR1 SGHDN and CDR2 FVKESK. The CDR3 is 16 residues long. V shed 4 bases and J 2 bases; nucleotides not matched to a gene: 10. The CDR3 bases are TGTGCCAGCAGCCTGCTAGGGACAGGCCCTACCTACGAGCAGTACTTC. This translates into CASSLLGTGPTYEQYF.